The next 5 T cell receptor beta chains were all read from a single sample in a study of CD8 T cells in ankylosing spondylitis. Overall study results and limits: Seemingly characteristic of ankylosing spondylitis blood was a TCR beta motif consisting of about 8 highly homologous variants.

Antigens of these TCRs are unknown. TCRdb reprocessed the 5' RACE reads with MiXCR, giving one entry per CDR3 protein. The table shows roughly 670,000 distinct CDR3 sequences, with around 20% occurring only once. The sequencing sample was made of blood, either unsorted or a sorted T cell fraction (not recorded which). These receptors were collected from a male donor with ankylosing spondylitis.

The V gene is TRBV12-3 or TRBV12-4, the J gene TRBJ1-3; D remains unclear. The length of the CDR3 is 15 residues. Trimming took 7 bases from V and 0 from J, leaving 13 bases between them. This CDR3 is CASTGPISSGNTIYF. The CDR3, as DNA: TGTGCCAGCACAGGACCGATATCCTCTGGAAACACCATATATTTT.

The chain uses TRBV4-1 and TRBJ2-1; D not resolved. Per germline, CDR1 MGHRA and CDR2 YSYEKL. The CDR3 sequence is 17 residues long. V lost 4 bases to trimming and J lost 0 bases, with 16 bases between them. In nucleotides, the CDR3 is TGCGCCAGCAGCCCCCCCGACTTCCCTTCCTCCTACAATGAGCAGTTCTTC. It codes for CASSPPDFPSSYNEQFF.

There are a few counts of this clonotype. V gene TRBV27 combines with J gene TRBJ2-3; TRBD1 agrees at 8 bases. J lost 0 bases, V lost 6 bases, and 8 bases had no gene match. This CDR3 has 16 residues. The germline gives CDR1 MNHEY, CDR2 SMNVEV (reference sequence). This CDR3 is CASRALGTGSTDTQYF. The CDR3 DNA follows: TGTGCCAGCAGAGCCCTCGGGACAGGTAGCACAGATACGCAGTATTTT.

This clonotype has at least ten counts. The chain employs TRBV4-1 and TRBJ2-5; either TRBD1 or TRBD2 may fit D (6 bases each). This CDR3 is 15 amino acids long. Germline lookup yields CDR1 MGHRA and CDR2 YSYEKL. Trimming pared 1 base from V and 4 bases from J, leaving 13 bases between. This CDR3 is CASSQVVSGAETQYF. The CDR3 DNA follows: TGCGCCAGCAGCCAAGTGGTATCGGGGGCAGAGACCCAGTACTTC.

The chain joins TRBV21-1 to TRBJ1-5. TRBV21-1 is marked as a pseudogene. The CDR3 has 14 residues. CDR3 DNA sequence: TGTGCCAGCCGGGAGACCTATAGCAATCAGCCCCAGCATTTT. Residues: CASRETYSNQPQHF.